Below, 32 T cell receptor beta chains from the same sample are listed, as sequenced in a study of blood T cell repertoires in COVID-19 (dated by TCRdb to the early 2020s). The method behind the library was the immunoSEQ multiplex PCR assay. The table comes from immuneACCESS by way of TCRdb, which keeps in-frame sequences with V and J called. Part of the clones is missing from these tables; in studies checked, under half for an unresolved V gene and the rest for unknown reasons. This sample gives fewer than 350,000 clones in total; 80% to 90% of them show up just once. About 4.6% of the sample comes from the top ten. Sequenced material: peripheral blood. These receptors were collected from a man between 35 and 55 years old with acute or convalescent COVID-19.

The chain links TRBV5-4 to TRBJ2-5; TRBD1 matches at 12 bases. V trimming: 4 bases; J trimming: 5 bases; junction bases outside the gene matches: 6. Germline V gene data show CDR1 as SGHNT and CDR2 as YYREEE (reference sequence). The CDR3 has 15 amino acids. The CDR3 spells CASSPGQGAWETQYF. CDR3 bases: TGTGCCAGCAGCCCGGGACAGGGGGCTTGGGAGACCCAGTACTTC. The whole variable domain, remainder taken from reference TRBV5-4 and TRBJ2-5, is ETGVTQSPTHLIKTRGQQVTLRCSSQSGHNTVSWYQQALGQGPQFIFQYYREEENGRGNFPPRFSGLQFPNYSSELNVNALELDDSALYLCASSPGQGAWETQYFGPGTRLLVL.

The genes are TRBV30 and TRBJ1-1, with D unclear. Germline V gives CDR1 GTSNPN, CDR2 SVGIG (reference sequence). V lost 3 bases and J lost 1, with 6 bases in between. This CDR3 comprises 12 residues. CDR3 DNA sequence: TGTGCCTGGAGACGAGGGAACACTGAAGCTTTCTTT. Amino acid sequence: CAWRRGNTEAFF.

V gene TRBV3-1 (or the pseudogene TRBV3-2) combines with J gene TRBJ2-3; 8 nucleotides align to TRBD2. The CDR3 is made up of 16 amino acids. CDR1 and CDR2 (germline): LGHDT, YNNKEL (reference sequence). Unmatched junction bases numbered 6, after V lost 0 bases and J lost 4 bases. The CDR3 region is CASSQDPGGLPDTQYF. CDR3 in DNA: TGTGCCAGCAGCCAAGATCCGGGGGGGCTGCCAGATACGCAGTATTTT.

The chain is built from TRBV9 and TRBJ1-2; TRBD1 matches at 12 bases. J gave up 8 bases and V 2 bases, and 4 bases lay outside the gene matches. The CDR3 consists of 14 residues. The V gene's germline CDR1 is SGDLS and CDR2 YYNGEE. The CDR3 sequence: CASSVRDRGQGYTF. In DNA, the CDR3 is TGTGCCAGCAGCGTCCGGGACAGGGGGCAAGGCTACACCTTC.

The rearrangement links TRBV3-1 (or the pseudogene TRBV3-2) to TRBJ2-1; 10 bases line up with TRBD1. V gave up 4 bases and J gave up 5 bases; unmatched junction bases: 8. Per the germline V gene, CDR1 is LGHDT and CDR2 is YNNKEL (reference sequence). This CDR3 spans 16 amino acids. CDR3 protein: CASSLPGDRGNNEQFF. CDR3 in DNA: TGTGCCAGCAGCCTCCCCGGGGACAGGGGAAACAATGAGCAGTTCTTC.

The CDR3 sequence is CATSTRSGIGANVLTF. The CDR3 DNA reads as TGTGCCACCAGCACTCGTTCAGGGATCGGGGCCAACGTCCTGACTTTC. V is TRBV15 and J is TRBJ2-6, with D perhaps TRBD1 (5 bases). V was pared by 4 bases and J by 4 bases, with 14 bases between. The germline gives CDR1 LNHNV, CDR2 YYDKDF (reference sequence). CDR3 length: 16 amino acids.

The genes are TRBV28 and TRBJ1-2; 7 bases fit TRBD1. The junction had 18 bases not matched to a gene; V was cut back by 4 bases and J by 7 bases. The CDR3 consists of 17 residues. Germline lookup yields CDR1 MDHEN and CDR2 SYDVKM. This CDR3 is CASSYPPGDRESSGYTF. Written as DNA, the CDR3 is TGTGCCAGCAGTTACCCTCCAGGAGACAGGGAGTCGAGTGGCTACACCTTC.

V gene TRBV29-1 combines with J gene TRBJ1-2; D is unclear. The germline V gene encodes CDR1 SQVTM and CDR2 ANQGSEA. The V and J ends lost 5 bases and 7 bases respectively, with 17 bases between them. The CDR3 length is 13 residues. CDR3 nucleotide sequence: TGCAGCGTTTTTGGCAGTCCCACGGGTGGCTACACCTTC. This translates into CSVFGSPTGGYTF. The full variable domain, rest sourced from reference TRBV29-1 and TRBJ1-2, is SAVISQKPSRDICQRGTSLTIQCQVDSQVTMMFWYRQQPGQSLTLIATANQGSEATYESGFVIDKFPISRPNLTFSTLTVSNMSPEDSSIYLCSVFGSPTGGYTFGSGTRLTVV.

This clone has just one count. The chain joins TRBV27 to TRBJ1-6; D is undetermined. Germline V gives CDR1 MNHEY, CDR2 SMNVEV (reference sequence). The CDR3 loop spans 13 amino acids. V was clipped by 0 bases and J by 8 bases, with 5 bases between them. The DNA of the CDR3 is TGTGCCAGCAGTTTATCAACGGATTCACCCCTCCACTTT. It encodes CASSLSTDSPLHF.

J is TRBJ1-2 and V is TRBV3-1 (or the pseudogene TRBV3-2); D possibly corresponds to TRBD1 (6 bases). Trimming left V 4 bases short and J 8 bases short, with 20 bases between. This CDR3 comprises 15 residues. The germline gives CDR1 LGHDT, CDR2 YNNKEL (reference sequence). CDR3 DNA sequence: TGTGCCAGCAGCCCGTTCCAGGGGCTCTTACTCGGCTACACCTTC. It encodes CASSPFQGLLLGYTF.

This clone has just one count. The chain carries TRBV6-5 and TRBJ2-3, with 9 bases fitting TRBD1. CDR3 length equals 14 residues. V gave up 6 bases and J gave up 5 bases; unmatched junction bases: 6. CDR1 MNHEY and CDR2 SVGAGI come from the germline V gene. CDR3 nucleotides: TGTGCCAGCAGCCCACAGGGGGCGGAAGATACGCAGTATTTT. Encoded protein: CASSPQGAEDTQYF.

In its sample, this clone was seen a few times. The V gene is TRBV5-4, the J gene TRBJ1-2; the match to TRBD1 covers 12 bases. The CDR3 is 16 amino acids. J lost 8 bases, V lost 0 bases, and 8 bases had no gene match. The germline CDR1 and CDR2 sequences are SGHNT and YYREEE (reference sequence). The CDR3 protein is CASSLGGTGGFGGYTF. CDR3 nucleotides: TGTGCCAGCAGCTTGGGGGGGACAGGGGGCTTCGGAGGCTACACCTTC.

J is TRBJ2-7 and V is TRBV19; D ambiguous. Germline V gene sequence: CDR1 LNHDA, CDR2 SQIVND (reference sequence). V was cut by 5 bases and J by 5 bases, with 10 bases left in between. The CDR3 covers 12 residues. CDR3 nucleotide sequence: TGTGCCAGTAGTTCCGTGAGAGACGAGCAGTACTTC. This translates into CASSSVRDEQYF.

CDR3 bases: TGCGCCAGCAGCCACAATCACCTGGGGGGGATGAACTACAATGAGCAGTTCTTC. Its translation: CASSHNHLGGMNYNEQFF. The V gene is TRBV4-1, the J gene TRBJ2-1, with 7 bases aligning to TRBD2. Germline V gene data show CDR1 as MGHRA and CDR2 as YSYEKL. The CDR3 covers 18 residues. V shed 3 bases, J shed 3 bases, and the junction held 14 bases outside the gene matches.

The chain carries TRBV4-2 and TRBJ1-6, with D perhaps TRBD1 (5 bases). This CDR3 contains 17 residues. Germline CDR1 is LGHNA and CDR2 is YNFKEQ. The V and J ends lost 4 bases and 5 bases respectively, with 18 bases between them. This CDR3 reads CASSRGGLGANNSPLHF. The CDR3 DNA reads as TGTGCCAGCAGCCGGGGGGGTCTAGGGGCGAATAATTCACCCCTCCACTTT.

V gene TRBV5-1 combines with J gene TRBJ2-7; TRBD1 aligns across 8 bases. CDR1 is SGHRS, CDR2 YFSETQ, per germline. The CDR3 sequence is 16 residues long. Germline trimming cut 0 bases from V and 7 bases from J; bases unmatched to any gene: 12. This CDR3 is CASSLAPRQGRGEQYF. DNA of the CDR3: TGCGCCAGCAGCTTGGCCCCCCGACAGGGGCGCGGGGAGCAGTACTTC.

The CDR3 region has the DNA TGTGCCACCGGCCGACAGGGGCCAAACACTGAAGCTTTCTTT. It yields the protein CATGRQGPNTEAFF. The chain combines TRBV6-6 with TRBJ1-1, with 8 bases matching TRBD1. The length of the CDR3 is 14 residues. Germline loops: CDR1 MNHNY, CDR2 SVGAGI (reference sequence). Trimming at V came to 10 bases and at J to 2 bases, leaving 9 bases not matched to a gene.

V and J are TRBV5-4 and TRBJ2-1; 10 bases are shared with TRBD2. Germline trimming cut 2 bases from V and 2 bases from J; bases unmatched to any gene: 4. Germline CDR1 is SGHNT and CDR2 is YYREEE (reference sequence). CDR3 length: 16 residues. The CDR3 DNA reads TGTGCCAGCAGCTTCTTAGCGGGAGGACCCTACAATGAGCAGTTCTTC. This encodes CASSFLAGGPYNEQFF.

The chain combines TRBV5-1 with TRBJ2-2; D remains unclear. The CDR3 runs to 15 residues. V lost 1 base, J lost 0 bases, and 7 bases lay in between. The germline V gene encodes CDR1 SGHRS and CDR2 YFSETQ. CDR3 protein: CASSLKLTNTGELFF. CDR3 DNA sequence: TGCGCCAGCAGCTTGAAGCTAACGAACACCGGGGAGCTGTTTTTT. Full variable domain (remainder filled in from reference TRBV5-1 and TRBJ2-2): KAGVTQTPRYLIKTRGQQVTLSCSPISGHRSVSWYQQTPGQGLQFLFEYFSETQRNKGNFPGRFSGRQFSNSRSEMNVSTLELGDSALYLCASSLKLTNTGELFFGEGSRLTVL.

The chain links TRBV10-1 to TRBJ1-1; D may be TRBD1 (5 bases). The ends were cut back, 10 bases at V and 1 base at J, with 10 bases in the middle. Germline CDR1 and CDR2: WNHNN and SYGVQD (reference sequence). The CDR3 contains 12 residues. CDR3 residues: CATSRENTEAFF. CDR3 bases: TGCGCCACCAGCAGGGAGAACACTGAAGCTTTCTTT.

The gene calls are TRBV5-1 and TRBJ1-1, with D possibly TRBD1 on 5 matching bases. The germline V gene has CDR1 SGHRS and CDR2 YFSETQ. This CDR3 has 14 amino acids. The ends were cut back, 7 bases at V and 1 base at J, with 14 bases in the middle. CDR3 loop: CASGSQVGNTEAFF. The CDR3 nucleotides are TGCGCCAGCGGATCACAGGTGGGGAACACTGAAGCTTTCTTT.

The V call is TRBV11-2, the J call TRBJ2-7; D may be TRBD2 (5 bases). With 3 bases removed from V and 7 bases from J, the gap between germline ends came to 13 bases. This CDR3 region has 13 residues. Germline CDR1 is SGHAT and CDR2 is FQNNGV. The chain's CDR3 is CASSFGRRGEQYF. CDR3 nucleotides: TGTGCCAGCAGCTTCGGACGGAGAGGGGAGCAGTACTTC.

J is TRBJ2-6 and V is TRBV11-3; maybe TRBD1 (5 bases). Germline CDR1 reads SGHNT; CDR2 reads YENEEA. The ends were cut back, 1 base at V and 4 bases at J, with 8 bases in the middle. The CDR3 is 15 residues long. The CDR3 nucleotides read TGTGCCAGCAGCTTAGGGGGCGCCGGGGCCAACGTCCTGACTTTC. Its translation: CASSLGGAGANVLTF.

The J gene is TRBJ1-5, the V gene TRBV7-9; tentative D call: TRBD1 (5 bases). The length of the CDR3 is 15 residues. Trimming removed 5 bases at V and 2 bases at J, with 13 bases between. The germline gives CDR1 SEHNR, CDR2 FQNEAQ (reference sequence). This CDR3 is CASSPPGGGNQPQHF. CDR3 sequence (DNA): TGTGCCAGCAGCCCGCCCGGGGGGGGCAATCAGCCCCAGCATTTT.

This chain links TRBV5-1 with TRBJ2-2, with TRBD2 matching 10 bases. The length of the CDR3 is 16 residues. With V trimmed by 4 bases and J by 5 bases, 8 bases remained unmatched. CDR1 and CDR2 from the germline V gene are SGHRS and YFSETQ. This chain's CDR3 is CASSLSTSGVTGELFF. CDR3 nucleotides: TGCGCCAGCAGCCTATCTACTAGCGGGGTAACCGGGGAGCTGTTTTTT.

This clone was detected only once. CDR3 region: CASSRGQPYNEQFF. CDR3 nucleotides: TGTGCCAGCAGCCGTGGACAGCCTTACAATGAGCAGTTCTTC. The rearrangement uses TRBV6-5 and TRBJ2-1; weak D call: TRBD1 (6 bases). Germline V CDR1 and CDR2: MNHEY, SVGAGI. V dropped 6 bases and J dropped 4 bases, with 13 bases sitting between them. The CDR3 is 14 residues long.

This chain connects TRBV21-1 to TRBJ2-7; the DNA was not compared with TRBD2, the D call given in the table. TRBV21-1 is classified as a pseudogene. This CDR3 is built from 17 residues. CDR3 amino acids: CASSPGGRLGLEGEQYF. The CDR3 DNA sequence: TGTGCCAGCAGCCCGGGGGGCCGACTCGGCCTCGAAGGCGAGCAGTACTTC.

V gene TRBV2 combines with J gene TRBJ1-2; tentative D call: TRBD1 (6 bases). This CDR3 is 11 amino acids long. CDR1 and CDR2 from the germline V gene are SNHLY and FYNNEI. V was pared by 8 bases and J by 4 bases, with 8 bases between. CDR3 nucleotides: TGTGCCAGCGGGGGCGGCTATGGCTACACCTTC. Amino acids: CASGGGYGYTF.

The chain uses TRBV7-9 and TRBJ1-4; D uncertain. CDR1 SEHNR and CDR2 FQNEAQ come from the germline V gene (reference sequence). This CDR3 is 18 amino acids long. The V end was cut by 3 bases, the J end by 8 bases, with 25 bases between. The CDR3 protein is CASSLFSAAEELNEKLFF. The CDR3 DNA is TGTGCCAGCAGCTTGTTTTCTGCGGCAGAAGAGTTGAACGAAAAACTGTTTTTT.

V gene TRBV25-1 combines with J gene TRBJ1-3; tentative D call: TRBD1 (6 bases). This CDR3 is 16 amino acids long. The germline V gene has CDR1 MGHDK and CDR2 SYGVNS. V shed 2 bases and J shed 4 bases, with 15 bases lying between them. Here the CDR3 reads CASSESGRGEGNTIYF. The CDR3 DNA is TGTGCCAGCAGTGAAAGTGGCAGGGGTGAAGGAAACACCATATATTTT. The whole variable domain, filled in from reference TRBV25-1 and TRBJ1-3, reads EADIYQTPRYLVIGTGKKITLECSQTMGHDKMYWYQQDPGMELHLIHYSYGVNSTEKGDLSSESTVSRIRTEHFPLTLESARPSHTSQYLCASSESGRGEGNTIYFGEGSWLTVV.

The rearrangement uses TRBV6-6 and TRBJ2-7, with D hard to call. V lost 2 bases to trimming and J lost 6 bases, with 8 bases between them. The CDR3 spans 12 residues. Germline CDR1 MNHNY, CDR2 SVGAGI (reference sequence). In DNA form, the CDR3 reads TGTGCCAGCAGTTACCTTAACTCCGAGCAGTACTTC. Translated, it gives CASSYLNSEQYF.

The rearrangement links TRBV6-5 to TRBJ1-4, with D possibly being TRBD1 (6 bases). This CDR3 is built from 13 residues. With 11 bases removed from V and 5 bases from J, the gap between germline ends came to 15 bases. Germline values: CDR1 MNHEY, CDR2 SVGAGI. CDR3 sequence reads: CAVLRGMNEKLFF. The DNA of the CDR3 is TGTGCCGTCTTAAGGGGGATGAATGAAAAACTGTTTTTT.